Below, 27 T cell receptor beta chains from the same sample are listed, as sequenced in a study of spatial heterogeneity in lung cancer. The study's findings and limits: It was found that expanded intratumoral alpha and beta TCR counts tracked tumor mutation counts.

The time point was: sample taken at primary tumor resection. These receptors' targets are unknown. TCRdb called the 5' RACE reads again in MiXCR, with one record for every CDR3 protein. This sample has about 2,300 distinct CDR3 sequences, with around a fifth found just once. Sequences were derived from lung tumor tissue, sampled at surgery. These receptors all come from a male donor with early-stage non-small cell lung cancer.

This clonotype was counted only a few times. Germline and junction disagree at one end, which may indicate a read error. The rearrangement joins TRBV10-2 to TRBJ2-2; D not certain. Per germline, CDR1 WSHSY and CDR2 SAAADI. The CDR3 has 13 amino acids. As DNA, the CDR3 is TGCGCCAGCAATGAGCCTTGGGGAGGGGAGCTGTTTTTT. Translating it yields CASNEPWGGELFF.

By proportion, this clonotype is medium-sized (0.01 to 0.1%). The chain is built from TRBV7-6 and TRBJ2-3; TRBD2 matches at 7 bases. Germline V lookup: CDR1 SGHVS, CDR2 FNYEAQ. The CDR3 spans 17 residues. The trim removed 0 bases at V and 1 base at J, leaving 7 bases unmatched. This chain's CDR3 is CASSLAWRGSRTDTQYF. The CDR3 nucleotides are TGTGCCAGCAGCTTAGCTTGGCGGGGGAGTCGCACAGATACGCAGTATTTT.

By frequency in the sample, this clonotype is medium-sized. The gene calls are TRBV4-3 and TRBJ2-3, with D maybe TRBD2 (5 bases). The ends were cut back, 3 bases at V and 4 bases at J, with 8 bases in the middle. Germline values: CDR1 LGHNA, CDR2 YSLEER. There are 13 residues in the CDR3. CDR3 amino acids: CASSHPGADTQYF. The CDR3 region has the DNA TGCGCCAGCAGCCATCCCGGGGCAGATACGCAGTATTTT.

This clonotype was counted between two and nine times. CDR3 sequence: CASSHLQRGIQNYGYTF. The CDR3 DNA reads as TGCGCCAGCAGCCACCTCCAGAGGGGGATTCAAAACTATGGCTACACCTTC. This chain links TRBV4-1 with TRBJ1-2; perhaps TRBD1 as D (6 bases). V was clipped by 3 bases and J by 2 bases, with 19 bases between them. Germline V gene lookup returns CDR1 MGHRA and CDR2 YSYEKL. The length of the CDR3 is 17 residues.

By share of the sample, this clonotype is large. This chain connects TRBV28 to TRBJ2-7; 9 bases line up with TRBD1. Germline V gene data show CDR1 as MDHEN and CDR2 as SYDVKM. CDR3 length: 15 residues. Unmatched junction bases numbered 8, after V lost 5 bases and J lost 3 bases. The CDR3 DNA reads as TGTGCCAGCAGTCTCGGACAGGGGAGTTTCTACGAGCAGTACTTC. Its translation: CASSLGQGSFYEQYF.

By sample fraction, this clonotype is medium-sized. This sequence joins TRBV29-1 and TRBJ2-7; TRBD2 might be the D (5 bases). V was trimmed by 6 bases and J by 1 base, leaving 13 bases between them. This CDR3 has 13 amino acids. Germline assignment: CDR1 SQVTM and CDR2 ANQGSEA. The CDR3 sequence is CSVVGGFSYEQYF. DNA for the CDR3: TGCAGCGTGGTCGGCGGGTTTTCCTACGAGCAGTACTTC.

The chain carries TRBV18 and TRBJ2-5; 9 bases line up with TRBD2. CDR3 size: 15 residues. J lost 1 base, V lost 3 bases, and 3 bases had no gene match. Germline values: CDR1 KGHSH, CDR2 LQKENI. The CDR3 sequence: CASSPGAGGQETQYF. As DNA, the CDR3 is TGTGCCAGCTCACCTGGAGCGGGAGGCCAAGAGACCCAGTACTTC. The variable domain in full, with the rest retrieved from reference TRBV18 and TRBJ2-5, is NAGVMQNPRHLVRRRGQEARLRCSPMKGHSHVYWYRQLPEEGLKFMVYLQKENIIDESGMPKERFSAEFPKEGPSILRIQQVVRGDSAAYFCASSPGAGGQETQYFGPGTRLLVL.

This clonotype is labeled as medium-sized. The CDR3 coding sequence is TGTGCCAGCCCCCCCCTACAGGGGGAATGGGGCGAGCAGTACTTC. Translating gives CASPPLQGEWGEQYF. J is TRBJ2-7 and V is TRBV28, with 8 bases matching TRBD1. The V gene's germline CDR1 is MDHEN and CDR2 SYDVKM. V lost 8 bases and J lost 6; bases outside the gene matches: 15. The CDR3 totals 15 residues.

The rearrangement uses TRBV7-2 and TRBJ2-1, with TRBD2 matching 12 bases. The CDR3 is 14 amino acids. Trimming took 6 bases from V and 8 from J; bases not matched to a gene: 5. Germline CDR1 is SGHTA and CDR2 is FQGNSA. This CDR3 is CASRASGGAYEQFF. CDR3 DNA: TGTGCCAGCAGAGCTAGCGGGGGGGCCTATGAGCAGTTCTTC.

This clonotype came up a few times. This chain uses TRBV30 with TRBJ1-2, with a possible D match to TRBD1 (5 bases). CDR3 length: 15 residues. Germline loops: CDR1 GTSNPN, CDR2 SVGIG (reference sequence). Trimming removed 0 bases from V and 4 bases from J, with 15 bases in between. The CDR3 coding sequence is TGTGCCTGGAGTGTATGGGTGCAGGGCGGCTATGGCTACACCTTC. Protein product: CAWSVWVQGGYGYTF.

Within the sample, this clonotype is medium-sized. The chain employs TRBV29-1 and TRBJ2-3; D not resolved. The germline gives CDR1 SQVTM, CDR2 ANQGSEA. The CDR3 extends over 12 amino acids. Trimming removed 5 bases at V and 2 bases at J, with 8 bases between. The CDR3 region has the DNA TGCAGCGTTTTTCGGGTCACAGATACGCAGTATTTT. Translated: CSVFRVTDTQYF.

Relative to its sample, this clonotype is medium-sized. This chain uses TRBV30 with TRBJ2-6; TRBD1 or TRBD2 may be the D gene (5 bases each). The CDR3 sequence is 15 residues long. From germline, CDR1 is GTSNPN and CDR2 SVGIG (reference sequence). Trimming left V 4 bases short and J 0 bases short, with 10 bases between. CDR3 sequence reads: CAWKRGYSGANVLTF. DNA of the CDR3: TGTGCCTGGAAGAGGGGCTACTCTGGGGCCAACGTCCTGACTTTC.

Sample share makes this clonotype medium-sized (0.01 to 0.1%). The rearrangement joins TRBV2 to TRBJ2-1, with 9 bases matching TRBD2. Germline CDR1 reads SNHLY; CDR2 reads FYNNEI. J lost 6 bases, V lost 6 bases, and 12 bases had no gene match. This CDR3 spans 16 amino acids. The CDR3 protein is CASSQQKIAGANEQFF. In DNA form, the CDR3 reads TGTGCCAGCAGCCAGCAAAAGATAGCGGGAGCCAATGAGCAGTTCTTC.

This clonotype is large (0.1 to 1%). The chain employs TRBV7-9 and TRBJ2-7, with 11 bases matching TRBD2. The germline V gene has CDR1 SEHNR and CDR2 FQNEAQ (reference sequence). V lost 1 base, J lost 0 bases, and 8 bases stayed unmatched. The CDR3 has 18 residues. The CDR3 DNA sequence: TGTGCCAGCAGCTTAGGGGGACTAGCGGCCAAGCTCTCCTACGAGCAGTACTTC. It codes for CASSLGGLAAKLSYEQYF.

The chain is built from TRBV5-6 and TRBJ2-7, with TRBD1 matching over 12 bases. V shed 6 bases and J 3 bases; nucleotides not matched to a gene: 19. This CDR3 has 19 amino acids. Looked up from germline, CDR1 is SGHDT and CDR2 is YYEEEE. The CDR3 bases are TGTGCCAGCACCCCAGGAACCGGGACAGGGGGCTTTGAAGGCTACGAGCAGTACTTC. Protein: CASTPGTGTGGFEGYEQYF.

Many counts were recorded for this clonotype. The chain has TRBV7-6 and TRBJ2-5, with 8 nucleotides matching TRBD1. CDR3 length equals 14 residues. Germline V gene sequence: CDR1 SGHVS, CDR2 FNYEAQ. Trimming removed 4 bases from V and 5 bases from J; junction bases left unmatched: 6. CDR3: CASSSRRQGETQYF. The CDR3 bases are TGTGCCAGCAGCTCTCGGCGACAGGGGGAGACCCAGTACTTC.

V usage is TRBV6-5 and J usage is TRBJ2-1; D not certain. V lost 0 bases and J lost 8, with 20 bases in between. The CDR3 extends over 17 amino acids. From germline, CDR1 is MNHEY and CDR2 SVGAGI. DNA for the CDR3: TGTGCCAGCAGTTACTCGGGGTTCTCCCAAGGTGTGGATGAGCAGTTCTTC. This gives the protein CASSYSGFSQGVDEQFF.

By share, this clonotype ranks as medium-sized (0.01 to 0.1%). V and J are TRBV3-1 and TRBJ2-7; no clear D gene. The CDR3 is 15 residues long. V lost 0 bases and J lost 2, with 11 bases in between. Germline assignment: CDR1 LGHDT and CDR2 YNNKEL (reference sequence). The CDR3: CASSQDVNAAYEQYF. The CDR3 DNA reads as TGTGCCAGCAGCCAAGATGTGAACGCAGCCTACGAGCAGTACTTC.

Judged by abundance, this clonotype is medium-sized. The CDR3 region has the DNA TGTGCCATCAGTGAGTTATCCGGGGGAGCGAATTCACCCCTCCACTTT. Residues: CAISELSGGANSPLHF. The chain joins TRBV10-3 to TRBJ1-6, with a weak D call TRBD1 (5 bases). The CDR3 has 16 residues. In germline, CDR1 is ENHRY, CDR2 SYGVKD. The V end was cut by 1 base, the J end by 7 bases, with 14 bases between.

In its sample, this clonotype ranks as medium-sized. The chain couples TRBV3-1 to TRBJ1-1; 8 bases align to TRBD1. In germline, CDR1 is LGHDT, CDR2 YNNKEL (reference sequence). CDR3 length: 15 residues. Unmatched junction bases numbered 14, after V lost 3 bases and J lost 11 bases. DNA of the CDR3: TGTGCCAGCAGCCAGGGACAGGTAGCCGTTCAAGGGGCTTTCTTT. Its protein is CASSQGQVAVQGAFF.

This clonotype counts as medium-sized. Written as DNA, the CDR3 is TGTGCCCCAGGAGGTAGGGCTGGAGATGGCTACACCTTC. Translated: CAPGGRAGDGYTF. The chain has TRBV2 and TRBJ1-2; the D is unclear. Germline assignment: CDR1 SNHLY and CDR2 FYNNEI. Trimming shortened V by 11 bases and J by 6 bases, and 19 bases separated the two germline ends. The CDR3 sequence is 13 residues long.

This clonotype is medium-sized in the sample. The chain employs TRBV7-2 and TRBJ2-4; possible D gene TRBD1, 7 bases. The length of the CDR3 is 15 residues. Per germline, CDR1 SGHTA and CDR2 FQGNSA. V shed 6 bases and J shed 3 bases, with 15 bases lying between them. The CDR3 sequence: CASRPNRGGKNIQYF. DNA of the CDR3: TGTGCCAGCAGACCGAACAGGGGAGGCAAAAACATTCAGTACTTC.

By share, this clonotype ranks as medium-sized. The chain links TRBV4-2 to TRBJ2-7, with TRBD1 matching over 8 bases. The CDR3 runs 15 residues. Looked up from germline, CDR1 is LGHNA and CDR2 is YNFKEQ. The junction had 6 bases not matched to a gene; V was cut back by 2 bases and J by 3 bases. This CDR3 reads CASSQRQGKDYEQYF. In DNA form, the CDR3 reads TGTGCCAGCAGCCAACGACAGGGGAAAGACTACGAGCAGTACTTC.

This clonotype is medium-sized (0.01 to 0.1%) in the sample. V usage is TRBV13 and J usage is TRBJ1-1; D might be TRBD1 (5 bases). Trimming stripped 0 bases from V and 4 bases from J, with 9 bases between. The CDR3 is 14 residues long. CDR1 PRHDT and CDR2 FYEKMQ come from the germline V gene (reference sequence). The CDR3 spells CASSLGRAGTEAFF. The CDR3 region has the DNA TGTGCCAGCAGCTTAGGCAGGGCTGGCACTGAAGCTTTCTTT. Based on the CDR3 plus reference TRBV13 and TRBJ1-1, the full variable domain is AAGVIQSPRHLIKEKRETATLKCYPIPRHDTVYWYQQGPGQDPQFLISFYEKMQSDKGSIPDRFSAQQFSDYHSELNMSSLELGDSALYFCASSLGRAGTEAFFGQGTRLTVV.

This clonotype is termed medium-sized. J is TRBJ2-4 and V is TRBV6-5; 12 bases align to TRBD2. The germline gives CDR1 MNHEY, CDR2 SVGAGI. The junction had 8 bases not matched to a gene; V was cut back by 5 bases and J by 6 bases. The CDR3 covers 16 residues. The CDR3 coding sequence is TGTGCCAGCAGTCCGAAACAGACTAGCGGGAGAAACATTCAGTACTTC. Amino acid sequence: CASSPKQTSGRNIQYF.

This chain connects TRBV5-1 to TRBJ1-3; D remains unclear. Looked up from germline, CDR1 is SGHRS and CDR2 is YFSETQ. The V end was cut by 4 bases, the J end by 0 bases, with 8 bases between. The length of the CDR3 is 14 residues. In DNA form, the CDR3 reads TGCGCCAGCAGCAACTCGGTCTCTGGAAACACCATATATTTT. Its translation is CASSNSVSGNTIYF. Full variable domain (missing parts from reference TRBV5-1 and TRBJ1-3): KAGVTQTPRYLIKTRGQQVTLSCSPISGHRSVSWYQQTPGQGLQFLFEYFSETQRNKGNFPGRFSGRQFSNSRSEMNVSTLELGDSALYLCASSNSVSGNTIYFGEGSWLTVV.

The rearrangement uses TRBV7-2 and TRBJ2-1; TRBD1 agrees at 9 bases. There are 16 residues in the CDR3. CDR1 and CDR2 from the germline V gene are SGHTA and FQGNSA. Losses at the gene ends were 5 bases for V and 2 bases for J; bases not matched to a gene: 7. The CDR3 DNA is TGTGCCAGCAGCCAAGGGACAGGGAGGGCCTACAATGAGCAGTTCTTC. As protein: CASSQGTGRAYNEQFF.